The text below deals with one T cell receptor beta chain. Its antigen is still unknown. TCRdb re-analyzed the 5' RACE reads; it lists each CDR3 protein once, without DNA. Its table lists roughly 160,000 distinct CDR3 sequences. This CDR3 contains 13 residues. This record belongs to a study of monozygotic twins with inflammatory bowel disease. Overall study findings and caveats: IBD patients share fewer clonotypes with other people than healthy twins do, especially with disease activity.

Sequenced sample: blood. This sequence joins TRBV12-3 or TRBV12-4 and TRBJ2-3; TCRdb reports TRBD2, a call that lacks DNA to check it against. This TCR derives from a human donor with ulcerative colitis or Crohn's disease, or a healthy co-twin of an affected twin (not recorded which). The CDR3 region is CASSLSLRDTQYF.